What follows are 26 T cell receptor beta chains derived from one specimen sequenced in a study of shared clonotypes between healthy human individuals. Clones were sequenced by immunoSEQ multiplex PCR, and TCRdb holds only the in-frame ones, with some missing. The table shows about 2.5 million clones, with roughly 92% occurring only once. Sequencing input: naive CD4+ T cells from PBMCs. The sample's subset: CD45RA+ positively selected. All receptors derive from a man aged 18 to 30 in good health. Some clones in this sample may be carry-over from other donors' samples.

The chain combines TRBV19 with TRBJ2-2; TRBD1 aligns across 9 bases. This CDR3 is built from 15 residues. The J segment lost 5 bases and the V segment lost 4 bases, leaving 5 bases of the junction unmatched. Germline loops: CDR1 LNHDA, CDR2 SQIVND (reference sequence). In nucleotides, the CDR3 is TGTGCCAGTAGTACGGGACAGGGTGGGACCGGGGAGCTGTTTTTT. The encoded protein is CASSTGQGGTGELFF. Drawing the rest from reference TRBV19 and TRBJ2-2, the complete variable domain is DGGITQSPKYLFRKEGQNVTLSCEQNLNHDAMYWYRQDPGQGLRLIYYSQIVNDFQKGDIAEGYSVSREKKESFPLTVTSAQKNPTAFYLCASSTGQGGTGELFFGEGSRLTVL.

The chain has TRBV4-2 and TRBJ2-7; 7 bases agree with TRBD1. CDR3 length equals 15 residues. Germline V gives CDR1 LGHNA, CDR2 YNFKEQ. Trimming took 4 bases from V and 3 from J; bases not matched to a gene: 9. Written as DNA, the CDR3 is TGTGCCAGCAGCCCCTCATACGGGGACAGCTACGAGCAGTACTTC. Translation: CASSPSYGDSYEQYF.

The chain recombines TRBV28 with TRBJ1-5, with 7 bases identical to TRBD1. The V and J ends lost 5 bases and 9 bases, in that order; junction bases with no gene match: 13. Germline V lookup: CDR1 MDHEN, CDR2 SYDVKM. CDR3 size: 15 residues. The CDR3 DNA reads TGTGCCAGCAGTCCCCCCCGACAGGGCCAGGGGCCCCAGCATTTT. Translated: CASSPPRQGQGPQHF.

This chain links TRBV21-1 with TRBJ2-7; no check of the table's D call, TRBD2, against the DNA was made. TRBV21-1 represents a pseudogene. The CDR3 contains 15 residues. CDR3 nucleotides: TGTGCCAGCAGCTTCACTAGCGGGAGGGCGGGGGAGCAGTACTTC. The encoded protein is CASSFTSGRAGEQYF.

The rearrangement links TRBV7-8 to TRBJ2-5; 10 nucleotides line up with TRBD2. Germline V gene sequence: CDR1 SGHVS, CDR2 FQNEAQ. The length of the CDR3 is 16 residues. The trim removed 5 bases at V and 0 bases at J, leaving 6 bases unmatched. The CDR3 region is CASSLLAGDHQETQYF. The CDR3 nucleotides are TGTGCCAGCAGCCTTCTAGCGGGAGACCACCAAGAGACCCAGTACTTC.

This clone was picked up one time. The chain employs TRBV2 and TRBJ2-5; no definite D call. The CDR3 is made up of 14 amino acids. V gave up 3 bases and J gave up 2 bases, with 10 bases separating them. Germline CDR1 SNHLY, CDR2 FYNNEI. CDR3 nucleotides: TGTGCCAGCAGTGAGGTCACAGAGCAAGAGACCCAGTACTTC. This codes for CASSEVTEQETQYF.

With respect to this clone: In the same sample, other DNA sequences code for this CDR3. This chain connects TRBV5-1 to TRBJ2-5, with D tentatively TRBD2 (6 bases). The CDR3 loop spans 14 amino acids. Per germline, CDR1 SGHRS and CDR2 YFSETQ. The ends were cut back, 0 bases at V and 4 bases at J, with 10 bases in the middle. The CDR3 loop reads CASSLGGGGETQYF. The CDR3 region has the DNA TGCGCCAGCAGCTTGGGTGGGGGAGGAGAGACCCAGTACTTC.

Concerning this clone: Other DNA sequences from this sample encode an identical CDR3 as well. This rearrangement joins TRBV28 to TRBJ2-2; maybe TRBD1 (5 bases). V shed 8 bases and J shed 5 bases, with 12 bases lying between them. The CDR3 extends over 13 amino acids. CDR1 is MDHEN and CDR2 is SYDVKM in the germline V gene. The CDR3: CASSLGRTGELFF. The CDR3 bases are TGTGCCAGCTCACTGGGGCGGACCGGGGAGCTGTTTTTT.

The chain couples TRBV7-8 to TRBJ2-2; 8 bases align to TRBD2. The germline CDR1 and CDR2 sequences are SGHVS and FQNEAQ. This CDR3 contains 16 residues. After removal of 4 bases from V and 6 bases from J, the junction contained 10 bases not matched to a gene. The CDR3 bases are TGTGCCAGCAGCTGGGGGCCAGCGGGAGTTTCCGGGGAGCTGTTTTTT. Amino acid sequence: CASSWGPAGVSGELFF.

CDR3 in amino acids: CASSRVSGRVGDTQYF. Written as DNA, the CDR3 is TGCGCCAGCAGTAGGGTGAGCGGGAGGGTGGGAGATACGCAGTATTTT. The chain is built from TRBV10-2 and TRBJ2-3; 10 bases agree with TRBD2. Unmatched junction bases numbered 10, after V lost 5 bases and J lost 5 bases. The CDR3 is made up of 16 amino acids. Germline values: CDR1 WSHSY, CDR2 SAAADI.

This rearrangement joins TRBV7-2 to TRBJ1-2, with a weak D call TRBD1 (5 bases). V was shortened by 3 bases and J by 4 bases, with 15 bases between the two germline ends. The CDR3 is 15 residues long. Germline V gene sequence: CDR1 SGHTA, CDR2 FQGNSA. The CDR3 region has the DNA TGTGCCAGCAGCTTGGGGTGGGGACCACTCTATGGCTACACCTTC. It codes for CASSLGWGPLYGYTF. The full variable domain, with the rest looked up from reference TRBV7-2 and TRBJ1-2, is GAGVSQSPSNKVTEKGKDVELRCDPISGHTALYWYRQSLGQGLEFLIYFQGNSAPDKSGLPSDRFSAERTGGSVSTLTIQRTQQEDSAVYLCASSLGWGPLYGYTFGSGTRLTVV.

The rearrangement uses TRBV2 and TRBJ2-3; 8 bases fit TRBD2. Germline CDR1 is SNHLY and CDR2 is FYNNEI. Trimming cost V 6 bases and J 4 bases; bases outside gene matches: 6. This CDR3 is built from 14 residues. Here the CDR3 reads CASRGLVAPDTQYF. The DNA for the CDR3 is TGTGCCAGCAGGGGACTAGTTGCTCCAGATACGCAGTATTTT.

In the case of this clone: Other DNA sequences of this sample code for an identical CDR3. The chain carries TRBV15 and TRBJ1-2; 8 nucleotides line up with TRBD1. The CDR3 runs to 14 residues. After removal of 0 bases from V and 8 bases from J, the junction contained 5 bases not matched to a gene. The germline V gene encodes CDR1 LNHNV and CDR2 YYDKDF (reference sequence). The CDR3 sequence: CATSRDRGLYGYTF. In nucleotides, the CDR3 is TGTGCCACCAGCAGAGACAGGGGGCTATACGGCTACACCTTC. The variable domain in full, completed from reference TRBV15 and TRBJ1-2, reads DAMVIQNPRYQVTQFGKPVTLSCSQTLNHNVMYWYQQKSSQAPKLLFHYYDKDFNNEADTPDNFQSRRPNTSFCFLDIRSPGLGDTAMYLCATSRDRGLYGYTFGSGTRLTVV.

This rearrangement joins TRBV27 to TRBJ1-5; D is perhaps TRBD1 (5 bases). In germline, CDR1 is MNHEY, CDR2 SMNVEV (reference sequence). CDR3 length equals 18 residues. Trimming took 2 bases from V and 2 from J, leaving 19 bases between them. CDR3 sequence (DNA): TGTGCCAGCAGTTTACGCGGGAGCGGGGCGGGCGGCAATCAGCCCCAGCATTTT. Encoded protein: CASSLRGSGAGGNQPQHF.

Notes on this clone: The same CDR3 can be traced to other DNA sequences in this sample. The CDR3 DNA sequence: TGTGCCAGCAGCCTAGGGGGCGCAGATACGCAGTATTTT. It translates to CASSLGGADTQYF. The V call is TRBV5-4, the J call TRBJ2-3, with 7 bases lining up with TRBD1. The V gene's germline CDR1 is SGHNT and CDR2 YYREEE (reference sequence). V lost 4 bases, J lost 4 bases, and 3 bases stayed unmatched. There are 13 residues in the CDR3.

The chain employs TRBV6-1 and TRBJ2-5, with a weak D call TRBD2 (6 bases). V was pared by 10 bases and J by 5 bases, with 17 bases between. Germline assignment: CDR1 MNHNS and CDR2 SASEGT. This CDR3 contains 13 residues. The DNA of the CDR3 is TGTGCCACCGGGGGTGGCCCGGGGGAGACCCAGTACTTC. Translated: CATGGGPGETQYF.

In regard to this clone: Different DNA sequences within this sample yield the same CDR3. V gene TRBV28 combines with J gene TRBJ1-2; 8 bases are shared with TRBD1. The CDR3 is 13 amino acids. Germline assignment: CDR1 MDHEN and CDR2 SYDVKM. V shed 4 bases and J 2 bases; nucleotides not matched to a gene: 0. The CDR3 bases are TGTGCCAGCAGTTACAGGGGGAACTATGGCTACACCTTC. It is translated as CASSYRGNYGYTF.

The chain employs TRBV7-3 and TRBJ1-1; D is perhaps TRBD1 (5 bases). The germline V and J ends were trimmed by 5 bases and 6 bases, with 16 bases remaining between them. This CDR3 contains 14 residues. CDR1 is SGHTA and CDR2 is FQGTGA in the germline V gene. The CDR3 coding sequence is TGTGCCAGCAGCCAAGGTGGGGCTGCGTCTGAAGCTTTCTTT. This encodes CASSQGGAASEAFF.

This rearrangement joins TRBV6-5 to TRBJ1-1; D is perhaps TRBD1 (5 bases). The V end was cut by 4 bases, the J end by 3 bases, with 15 bases between. This CDR3 has 15 residues. Germline CDR1 MNHEY, CDR2 SVGAGI. The CDR3 sequence: CASSSRRQMYTEAFF. Written as DNA, the CDR3 is TGTGCCAGCAGTTCTAGGCGACAGATGTACACTGAAGCTTTCTTT.

The rearrangement joins TRBV11-2 to TRBJ2-7; D could derive from TRBD1 or TRBD2 (6 bases each). Deletions cut 2 bases from V and 5 bases from J, with 19 bases between. This CDR3 contains 16 residues. Germline V gene data show CDR1 as SGHAT and CDR2 as FQNNGV. The CDR3 region is CASSLLSRPGGHEQYF. CDR3 sequence (DNA): TGTGCCAGCAGCTTATTGTCCCGGCCCGGGGGCCACGAGCAGTACTTC.

This clone was recorded once. V usage is TRBV4-2 and J usage is TRBJ2-3; D ambiguous. Per the germline V gene, CDR1 is LGHNA and CDR2 is YNFKEQ. The CDR3 extends over 13 amino acids. The V end lost 5 bases, the J end lost 3 bases, and 9 bases lay between the germline ends. The CDR3 here is CASSGYETDTQYF. CDR3 coding DNA: TGTGCCAGCAGCGGATACGAGACAGATACGCAGTATTTT.

The chain recombines TRBV7-2 with TRBJ1-4, with D tentatively TRBD1 (5 bases). Germline V lookup: CDR1 SGHTA, CDR2 FQGNSA. V was shortened by 1 base and J by 7 bases, with 13 bases between the two germline ends. The CDR3 totals 15 residues. CDR3 coding DNA: TGTGCCAGCAGCTTAGAGGTTTGGGGGGGTGAAAAACTGTTTTTT. This gives the protein CASSLEVWGGEKLFF. Full variable domain (remainder filled in from reference TRBV7-2 and TRBJ1-4): GAGVSQSPSNKVTEKGKDVELRCDPISGHTALYWYRQSLGQGLEFLIYFQGNSAPDKSGLPSDRFSAERTGGSVSTLTIQRTQQEDSAVYLCASSLEVWGGEKLFFGSGTQLSVL.

The rearrangement joins TRBV4-3 to TRBJ2-2; tentative D call: TRBD2 (6 bases). This CDR3 is 15 amino acids long. The germline V gene encodes CDR1 LGHNA and CDR2 YSLEER. V lost 1 base to trimming and J lost 5 bases, with 11 bases between them. The CDR3 sequence: CASSQGAAGTGELFF. The CDR3 DNA reads TGCGCCAGCAGCCAAGGAGCCGCGGGAACCGGGGAGCTGTTTTTT.

The V gene is TRBV30, the J gene TRBJ1-4, with TRBD1 as a possible D gene (5 bases). The CDR3 covers 18 residues. With 0 bases removed from V and 12 bases from J, the gap between germline ends came to 29 bases. In germline, CDR1 is GTSNPN, CDR2 SVGIG (reference sequence). CDR3 sequence (DNA): TGTGCCTGGAGTGTATTATTGGGAGGGGCGGAGGTTAACGGGCAACTGTTTTTT. Translating it yields CAWSVLLGGAEVNGQLFF.

CDR3 sequence reads: CASTPGGTGGDTQYF. Here the CDR3 DNA reads TGTGCCAGCACTCCAGGAGGCACAGGGGGAGATACGCAGTATTTT. The gene calls are TRBV28 and TRBJ2-3, with 8 positions matching TRBD1. Germline trimming cut 7 bases from V and 5 bases from J; bases unmatched to any gene: 11. CDR1 is MDHEN and CDR2 is SYDVKM in the germline V gene. This CDR3 is 15 amino acids long.

The chain couples TRBV7-9 to TRBJ2-2; the D gene is possibly TRBD1 (5 bases). The CDR3 consists of 17 residues. Germline CDR1 reads SEHNR; CDR2 reads FQNEAQ (reference sequence). The V end was cut by 5 bases, the J end by 3 bases, with 19 bases between. The CDR3 loop is CASSRPNRQLYTGELFF. The CDR3 DNA sequence: TGTGCCAGCAGCCGACCTAACAGACAGTTATACACCGGGGAGCTGTTTTTT.